This T cell receptor (beta chain) was sequenced in a study of shared clonotypes between healthy human individuals. Study-wide points: Clonotypes shared by all four donors outscored non-shared clonotypes in generation probability. Read depth was anticipated to influence clonotype sharing among donors.

About this clone: Its antigen is unknown.

The CDR3 is 13 amino acids. Germline values: CDR1 MDHEN, CDR2 SYDVKM. V gave up 3 bases and J gave up 3 bases, with 8 bases separating them. Each PCR replicate from the sorted subsets contained about 210 ng DNA, which is tens of thousands of T cell genomes. TCRdb keeps only in-frame clones here, not all; method: immunoSEQ multiplex PCR. The profile shows a few million clones, over 85% of them singletons. The rearrangement joins TRBV28 to TRBJ1-2, with D uncertain. Sequences were obtained from naive CD4+ T cells from PBMCs. The subset: CD45RA+ positively selected. The clonotype comes from a man in his late teens or twenties in good health. Some clones in this sample may be carry-over from other donors' samples. In DNA, the CDR3 is TGTGCCAGCAGTTTGAGAGTTCACTATGGCTACACCTTC. Amino acids: CASSLRVHYGYTF.